The 18 T cell receptor beta chains below were found in one sample sequenced in a study of blood T cell repertoires in COVID-19. Only in-frame clones appear in the TCRdb table, and some are missing; sequencing was by immunoSEQ multiplex PCR. The repertoire holds about 480,000 clones, with roughly 87% as singletons. The sample consisted of peripheral blood. The receptors stem from a man aged 18-30 years with COVID-19, enrolled during active disease.

The V and J genes are TRBV7-9 and TRBJ2-1; no clear D gene. V was shortened by 1 base and J by 0 bases, with 7 bases between the two germline ends. CDR3 length: 15 residues. Germline-derived CDR1 and CDR2 are SEHNR and FQNEAQ (reference sequence). CDR3 sequence (DNA): TGTGCCAGCAGCTTAGTAGTAAGCTCCTACAATGAGCAGTTCTTC. This translates into CASSLVVSSYNEQFF.

The DNA of the CDR3 is TGTGCCAGCAGTTCCCCCCTGACAGGGTTGGTCTATGGCTACACCTTC. Amino acid sequence: CASSSPLTGLVYGYTF. The chain employs TRBV28 and TRBJ1-2; 7 positions agree with TRBD1. Germline values: CDR1 MDHEN, CDR2 SYDVKM. The CDR3 is made up of 16 amino acids. After removal of 4 bases from V and 4 bases from J, the junction contained 12 bases not matched to a gene.

V and J are TRBV5-1 and TRBJ2-7; possible D gene TRBD1, 6 bases. Germline CDR1 SGHRS, CDR2 YFSETQ. V was clipped by 4 bases and J by 2 bases, with 16 bases between them. The CDR3 has 15 residues. The CDR3 coding sequence is TGCGCCAGCAGCCCGGACAGTACATCCCCCTACGAGCAGTACTTC. Its protein product is CASSPDSTSPYEQYF.

The chain recombines TRBV2 with TRBJ2-3; 9 positions agree with TRBD1. Trimming removed 7 bases from V and 5 bases from J; junction bases left unmatched: 10. The germline gives CDR1 SNHLY, CDR2 FYNNEI. This CDR3 is 15 amino acids long. CDR3 nucleotide sequence: TGTGCCAGCACGGCTACAGGGACAGGGATAGATACGCAGTATTTT. It is translated as CASTATGTGIDTQYF.

The chain uses TRBV11-2 and TRBJ2-7, with TRBD2 identical over 11 bases. J was trimmed by 2 bases and V by 2 bases; bases with no gene match: 2. This CDR3 has 15 amino acids. Germline values: CDR1 SGHAT, CDR2 FQNNGV. CDR3 region: CASSLTSGGPYEQYF. As DNA, the CDR3 is TGTGCCAGCAGCTTAACTAGCGGGGGTCCCTACGAGCAGTACTTC. Full variable domain (rest looked up from reference TRBV11-2 and TRBJ2-7): EAGVAQSPRYKIIEKRQSVAFWCNPISGHATLYWYQQILGQGPKLLIQFQNNGVVDDSQLPKDRFSAERLKGVDSTLKIQPAKLEDSAVYLCASSLTSGGPYEQYFGPGTRLTVT.

This chain joins TRBV2 and TRBJ2-1; possibly TRBD1 for D (6 bases). The CDR3 has 15 residues. V dropped 4 bases and J dropped 12 bases, with 22 bases sitting between them. Germline assignment: CDR1 SNHLY and CDR2 FYNNEI. The CDR3 nucleotides are TGTGCCAGCAGTGTCCTCTCAGGGGACCCCCTGGGGCAGTTCTTC. Translating gives CASSVLSGDPLGQFF.

The rearrangement links TRBV4-1 to TRBJ2-7, with 9 bases that match TRBD1. Germline CDR1 MGHRA, CDR2 YSYEKL. This CDR3 spans 14 amino acids. V lost 4 bases and J lost 6; bases outside the gene matches: 7. The CDR3 bases are TGCGCCAGCAGCCGAGGACAGGGGAGTGGCGAGCAGTACTTC. This translates into CASSRGQGSGEQYF.

This clone appeared once. The chain uses TRBV10-2 and TRBJ2-7; D uncertain. V was clipped by 2 bases and J by 3 bases, with 5 bases between them. Germline assignment: CDR1 WSHSY and CDR2 SAAADI. This CDR3 contains 12 residues. CDR3 in DNA: TGCGCCAGCAGTGAGAAACTCTACGAGCAGTACTTC. Its translation is CASSEKLYEQYF.

The rearrangement joins TRBV5-1 to TRBJ2-1; 14 bases match TRBD2. The CDR3 length is 15 residues. In germline, CDR1 is SGHRS, CDR2 YFSETQ. Trimming cost V 3 bases and J 6 bases; bases outside gene matches: 2. The CDR3 spells CASSYGLAGGNEQFF. The CDR3 nucleotides read TGCGCCAGCAGCTACGGACTAGCGGGAGGCAATGAGCAGTTCTTC.

The rearrangement uses TRBV18 and TRBJ2-1; TRBD2 aligns across 11 bases. V shed 2 bases, J shed 7 bases, and the junction held 7 bases outside the gene matches. In germline, CDR1 is KGHSH, CDR2 LQKENI. This CDR3 spans 16 amino acids. The CDR3 region has the DNA TGTGCCAGCTCACCAAGGTTTACTAGCGGGAGTAATGAGCAGTTCTTC. Its translation is CASSPRFTSGSNEQFF.

The chain uses TRBV7-9 and TRBJ2-1; possibly TRBD2 for D (5 bases). The CDR3 spans 15 residues. Trimming shortened V by 10 bases and J by 4 bases, and 20 bases separated the two germline ends. The V gene's germline CDR1 is SEHNR and CDR2 FQNEAQ (reference sequence). This CDR3 reads CATTAAGTSYNEQFF. The CDR3 bases are TGTGCCACCACCGCGGCGGGTACCTCTTACAATGAGCAGTTCTTC.

This sequence joins TRBV6-5 and TRBJ2-7, with TRBD1 matching 9 bases. CDR1 MNHEY and CDR2 SVGAGI come from the germline V gene. The CDR3 is 15 residues long. Trimming cost V 6 bases and J 3 bases; bases outside gene matches: 9. For the CDR3, the DNA is TGTGCCAGCAGACCTCCGACAGGGGGAAACTACGAGCAGTACTTC. This gives the protein CASRPPTGGNYEQYF.

V usage is TRBV2 and J usage is TRBJ2-2; D is possibly TRBD2 (5 bases). This CDR3 is built from 16 residues. The germline V and J ends were trimmed by 6 bases and 2 bases, with 16 bases remaining between them. Germline values: CDR1 SNHLY, CDR2 FYNNEI. CDR3 sequence: CASRLTDSPNTGELFF. DNA for the CDR3: TGTGCCAGCAGGCTTACGGACTCCCCAAACACCGGGGAGCTGTTTTTT.

J is TRBJ2-5 and V is TRBV4-1; the D gene is possibly TRBD1 (5 bases). V was clipped by 4 bases and J by 2 bases, with 11 bases between them. CDR3 length: 14 residues. Germline V gives CDR1 MGHRA, CDR2 YSYEKL. CDR3 amino acids: CASSPSRQQETQYF. CDR3 nucleotides: TGCGCCAGCAGCCCCTCTCGACAGCAAGAGACCCAGTACTTC.

The rearrangement uses TRBV29-1 and TRBJ2-5; no clear D. The V gene lost 3 bases and the J gene lost 5 bases, with 10 bases spanning the gap. Germline assignment: CDR1 SQVTM and CDR2 ANQGSEA. The CDR3 consists of 12 residues. The chain's CDR3 is CSVEVTGETQYF. The DNA of the CDR3 is TGCAGCGTTGAGGTCACCGGGGAGACCCAGTACTTC.

The chain carries TRBV5-4 and TRBJ1-6; 7 positions match TRBD1. The J segment lost 6 bases and the V segment lost 4 bases, leaving 4 bases of the junction unmatched. CDR3 size: 14 residues. Germline V gene sequence: CDR1 SGHNT, CDR2 YYREEE (reference sequence). Here the CDR3 DNA reads TGTGCCAGCAGCAACAGGGGTCGTAATTCACCCCTCCACTTT. Translation gives CASSNRGRNSPLHF.

This chain uses TRBV19 with TRBJ2-5; TRBD1 matches 10 bases. V shed 3 bases, J shed 5 bases, and the junction held 3 bases outside the gene matches. CDR1 is LNHDA and CDR2 is SQIVND in the germline V gene (reference sequence). This CDR3 spans 14 amino acids. Here the CDR3 DNA reads TGTGCCAGTAGTATGGGACAGGGGACGGAGACCCAGTACTTC. This gives the protein CASSMGQGTETQYF.

This CDR3 reads CAWSSGAGVPDTQYF. The DNA for the CDR3 is TGTGCCTGGAGTAGCGGAGCGGGAGTACCAGATACGCAGTATTTT. The V call is TRBV30, the J call TRBJ2-3, with TRBD2 matching 8 bases. In germline, CDR1 is GTSNPN, CDR2 SVGIG (reference sequence). Losses at the gene ends were 2 bases for V and 4 bases for J; bases not matched to a gene: 8. The CDR3 extends over 15 amino acids.